These T cell receptor beta chains were read from a single sample in a study of blood T cell repertoires in COVID-19. Sequenced by immunoSEQ multiplex PCR; TCRdb stores in-frame clones only, minus some. The sample consists of about 170,000 clones, about 80% of them appearing once. Specimen: PBMCs or T cells enriched from blood (not recorded which). These receptors all stem from a woman aged 70-85 years in a cohort exposed to, infected with or recovered from COVID-19 (not recorded which). Both conserved end residues are part of each CDR3. The D gene is left open where the match is weak. Size is omitted from some rows. Given values are once, few, many or a class for expanded clones.

j_call | v_call | d_call | clone_size | cdr3_nt | cdr3_aa
TRBJ1-2 | TRBV6-4 | NA | NA | TGTGCCAGCATCACCCCCGGAGGCGGCTATGGCTACACCTTC | CASITPGGGYGYTF
TRBJ1-4 | TRBV20-1 | NA | NA | TGCAGTGCAACCGAGGATGAAAAACTGTTTTTT | CSATEDEKLFF
TRBJ1-5 | TRBV28 | TRBD1 | NA | TGTGCCAGCACTTCGGAGGGACAGGGAAGGTTTCAGCCCCAGCATTTT | CASTSEGQGRFQPQHF
TRBJ2-6 | TRBV27 | NA | once | TGTGCCAGCAGTTTATCGATTACCAGGGGCAGGGGCTCTGGGGCCAACGTCCTGACTTTC | CASSLSITRGRGSGANVLTF
TRBJ2-5 | TRBV7-9 | NA | NA | TGTGCCAGCAGCTTCGTGGAGACCCAGTACTTC | CASSFVETQYF
TRBJ1-5 | TRBV27 | TRBD1 | NA | TGTGCCAGCCGACCGGCCAGGGGGCTGGACAATCAGCCCCAGCATTTT | CASRPARGLDNQPQHF
TRBJ2-5 | TRBV6-6 | TRBD1 | few | TGTGCCAGCAGTTCAGGACAGGGGATTGGCGAGACCCAGTACTTC | CASSSGQGIGETQYF
TRBJ2-3 | TRBV12-3/TRBV12-4 | NA | NA | TGTGCCAGCAGACGCCGAGGTGGGGATACGCAGTATTTT | CASRRRGGDTQYF
TRBJ2-1 | TRBV29-1 | TRBD1 | NA | TGCAGCGTTGAAGATCTGGACAGGGGCATCTTCTCCTACAATGAGCAGTTCTTC | CSVEDLDRGIFSYNEQFF
TRBJ2-7 | TRBV28 | NA | NA | TGTGCCAGCAGTTTCCAGTACGAGCAGTACTTC | CASSFQYEQYF
TRBJ2-7 | TRBV19 | NA | once | TGTGCCAGTAGTCCCCGGCCAGACATAAATGGCGAGCAGTACTTC | CASSPRPDINGEQYF
TRBJ2-1 | TRBV7-2 | TRBD2 | NA | TGTGCCAGCAGCTTAGCGACTAGCGGGGGCTATGAGCAGTTCTTC | CASSLATSGGYEQFF
TRBJ1-5 | TRBV19 | TRBD1 | few | TGTGCCAGTAGTGGGACAGTGGGCCGTGGGAATCAGCCCCAGCATTTT | CASSGTVGRGNQPQHF
TRBJ2-7 | TRBV7-2 | TRBD2 | NA | TGTGCCAGCAGCTTAGTTGCGGGAGGGGGATACGAGCAGTACTTC | CASSLVAGGGYEQYF
TRBJ2-1 | TRBV5-4 | TRBD2 | NA | TGTGCCAGCAGCCCTCCTGGGGGAGCGGGAGTGGGCAATGAGCAGTTCTTC | CASSPPGGAGVGNEQFF
TRBJ1-2 | TRBV25-1 | NA | NA | TGTGCCAGCAGTGAATCGGGGGGCTACACCTTC | CASSESGGYTF
TRBJ2-2 | TRBV25-1 | TRBD2 | few | TGTGCCAGCGGAAGCGGGGCTTACACCGGGGAGCTGTTTTTT | CASGSGAYTGELFF
TRBJ2-5 | TRBV15 | NA | once | TGTGCCACCAGCACCCCCCAGGTTTCGAGGACCCAGTACTTC | CATSTPQVSRTQYF
TRBJ1-6 | TRBV9 | NA | NA | TGTGCCAGCAGCCGAGGACAGCATAATTCACCCCTCCACTTT | CASSRGQHNSPLHF
TRBJ1-5 | TRBV19 | TRBD1 | NA | TGTGCCAGTACCCCGGGACAGGGCAATCAGCCCCAGCATTTT | CASTPGQGNQPQHF
TRBJ2-7 | TRBV6-2/TRBV6-3 | NA | NA | TGTGCCAGCAGTTACACCCCGACAGGAAACTACGAGCAGTACTTC | CASSYTPTGNYEQYF
TRBJ2-2 | TRBV7-2 | NA | NA | TGTGCCAGCAGCTTACGGCGGTCGGGCACCGGGGAGCTGTTTTTT | CASSLRRSGTGELFF
TRBJ2-3 | TRBV2 | NA | NA | TGTGCCAGCAGTGATGAGTATTCCACAGATACGCAGTATTTT | CASSDEYSTDTQYF
TRBJ2-7 | TRBV27 | TRBD1 | NA | TGTGCCAGCAGTACGGGACAGCACTACGAGCAGTACTTC | CASSTGQHYEQYF
TRBJ1-1 | TRBV24-1 | NA | NA | TGTGCCACCCTAGCAAGAGGATTGAACACTGAAGCTTTCTTT | CATLARGLNTEAFF
TRBJ1-5 | TRBV11-2 | NA | NA | TGTGCCAGCAGCTTCACAGGCAATCAGCCCCAGCATTTT | CASSFTGNQPQHF
TRBJ2-7 | TRBV28 | NA | once | TGTGCCAGCAGTTTCTTTGGCGGAACCTACGAGCAGTACTTC | CASSFFGGTYEQYF
TRBJ1-5 | TRBV18 | NA | once | TGTGCCAGCTCACCACGCGGGGAAAATCAGCCCCAGCATTTT | CASSPRGENQPQHF
TRBJ2-3 | TRBV15 | NA | once | TGTGCCACCAGCTGGACTTCCCCAGATACGCAGTATTTT | CATSWTSPDTQYF
TRBJ1-4 | TRBV27 | NA | NA | TGTGCCAGCAGTTTACAACCGCTGGCGGGAAAACTGTTTTTT | CASSLQPLAGKLFF
TRBJ2-7 | TRBV11-3 | NA | NA | TGTGCCAGCAGCACCCAGGGAGGTGAGCAGTACTTC | CASSTQGGEQYF
TRBJ1-2 | TRBV7-9 | TRBD1 | NA | TGTGCCAGCAGCACCACCGGGACAGTGAGTGGATATGGCTACACCTTC | CASSTTGTVSGYGYTF
TRBJ1-3 | TRBV25-1 | NA | few | TGTGCCAGCAGTCAGGTGGGGGCATTCGGAAACACCATATATTTT | CASSQVGAFGNTIYF
TRBJ2-7 | TRBV2 | TRBD1 | few | TGTGCCAGCAGTGCCGACAGGGTTGAGCAGTACTTC | CASSADRVEQYF
TRBJ2-3 | TRBV3-1/TRBV3-2 | TRBD2 | many | TGTGCCAGCAGCCTAGCGGGAGGGCCCAGCACAGATACGCAGTATTTT | CASSLAGGPSTDTQYF
TRBJ2-1 | TRBV5-5 | NA | few | TGTGCCAGCAGAGCCCAGGGGGGCGAGCAGTTCTTC | CASRAQGGEQFF
TRBJ1-5 | TRBV28 | TRBD1 | NA | TGTGCCAGCAGTTTAGGGACAGGGCTATCAAGGCCCCAGCATTTT | CASSLGTGLSRPQHF
TRBJ1-4 | TRBV5-1 | TRBD1 | NA | TGCGCCAGCAGCGATGGAGGGACAGAGCCGGAAAAACTGTTTTTT | CASSDGGTEPEKLFF
TRBJ1-3 | TRBV2 | NA | NA | TGTGCCAGCAAACTCTTCGTCGGCTCTGGAAACACCATATATTTT | CASKLFVGSGNTIYF
TRBJ2-1 | TRBV7-9 | TRBD2 | NA | TGTGCCAGCAGCTTCGGGACTAGCGGGAGACCGTTCTTC | CASSFGTSGRPFF
TRBJ2-3 | TRBV7-8 | NA | NA | TGTGCCAGCAGCTTACGGCAGGGGTTAGGTGATACGCAGTATTTT | CASSLRQGLGDTQYF
TRBJ1-1 | TRBV5-4 | TRBD1 | few | TGTGCCAGCAGCTTGCCGGGACAGGGGTACACTGAAGCTTTCTTT | CASSLPGQGYTEAFF
TRBJ2-3 | TRBV5-1 | NA | NA | TGCGCCAGCAGCTTGGGGGCTAGCGAGGATACGCAGTATTTT | CASSLGASEDTQYF